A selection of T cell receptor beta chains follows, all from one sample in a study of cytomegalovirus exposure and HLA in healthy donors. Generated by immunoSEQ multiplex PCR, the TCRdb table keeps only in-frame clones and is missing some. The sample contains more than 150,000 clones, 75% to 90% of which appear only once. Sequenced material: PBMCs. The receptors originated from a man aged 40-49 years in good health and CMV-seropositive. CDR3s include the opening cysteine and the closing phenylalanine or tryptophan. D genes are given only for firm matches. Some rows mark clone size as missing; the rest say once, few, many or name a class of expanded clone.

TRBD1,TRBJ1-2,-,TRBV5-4,CASSAWGTVGGYTF,TGTGCCAGCAGCGCCTGGGGGACAGTGGGTGGCTACACCTTC
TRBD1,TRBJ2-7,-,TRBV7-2,CASSLGGQVNSYEQYF,TGTGCCAGCAGCTTAGGAGGACAGGTAAACTCCTACGAGCAGTACTTC
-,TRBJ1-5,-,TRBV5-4,CASSLAGTEPQHF,TGTGCCAGCAGCTTGGCGGGTACGGAGCCCCAGCATTTT
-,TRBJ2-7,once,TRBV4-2,CASSPLASSDEQYF,TGTGCCAGCAGCCCCCTGGCTAGCTCCGACGAGCAGTACTTC
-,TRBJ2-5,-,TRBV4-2,CASSQGQPGGGETQYF,TGTGCCAGCAGCCAAGGTCAGCCCGGGGGAGGAGAGACCCAGTACTTC
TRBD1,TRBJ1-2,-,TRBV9,CASSLSAPSSLVAGGNGYTF,TGTGCCAGCAGCTTATCCGCCCCGAGCTCCCTAGTGGCAGGGGGTAATGGCTACACCTTC
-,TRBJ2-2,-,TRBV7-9,CASSLVQGNAGELFF,TGTGCCAGCAGCTTGGTTCAGGGGAACGCCGGGGAGCTGTTTTTT
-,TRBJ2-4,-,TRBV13,CASSLVGVAKNIQYF,TGTGCCAGCAGCTTAGTAGGGGTAGCCAAAAACATTCAGTACTTC
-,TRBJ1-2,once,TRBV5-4,CASSLRDSQGYTF,TGTGCCAGCAGCTTGCGGGACTCACAGGGCTACACCTTC
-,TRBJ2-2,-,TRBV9,CASSVVGGGELFF,TGTGCCAGCAGCGTAGTGGGAGGCGGGGAGCTGTTTTTT
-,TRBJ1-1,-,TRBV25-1,CASSVTGNTEAFF,TGTGCCAGCAGTGTAACGGGGAACACTGAAGCTTTCTTT
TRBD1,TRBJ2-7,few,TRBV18,CASSPRDRAYEQYF,TGTGCCAGCTCACCCCGGGACAGGGCCTACGAGCAGTACTTC
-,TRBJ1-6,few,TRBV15,CATSRDIGDHSPLHF,TGTGCCACCAGCAGAGATATAGGGGATCATTCACCCCTCCACTTT
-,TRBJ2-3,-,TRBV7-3,CASSLRGGRSTDTQYF,TGTGCCAGCAGCTTAAGGGGCGGACGGAGCACAGATACGCAGTATTTT
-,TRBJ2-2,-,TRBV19,CASIRTGVTGELFF,TGTGCCAGTATAAGGACTGGGGTCACCGGGGAGCTGTTTTTT
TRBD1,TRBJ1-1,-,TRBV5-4,CASSTGQGTSGAFF,TGTGCCAGCAGCACGGGACAGGGCACCTCGGGGGCTTTCTTT
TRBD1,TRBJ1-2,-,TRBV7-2,CASTLASGPGTGVRGYTF,TGTGCCAGCACCCTAGCTTCGGGGCCCGGGACAGGGGTTAGGGGCTACACCTTC
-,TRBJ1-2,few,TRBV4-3,CASSQDGQAYGYTF,TGCGCCAGCAGCCAAGATGGGCAGGCGTATGGCTACACCTTC
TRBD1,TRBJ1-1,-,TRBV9,CASSPKGQGIEAFF,TGTGCCAGCAGCCCAAAAGGACAGGGGATTGAAGCTTTCTTT
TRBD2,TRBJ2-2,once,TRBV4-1,CASSQAREEAGDTGELFF,TGCGCCAGCAGCCAAGCCCGAGAGGAAGCGGGGGACACCGGGGAGCTGTTTTTT
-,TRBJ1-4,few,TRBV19,CASSGPGATNEKLFF,TGTGCCAGTAGTGGTCCAGGGGCAACTAATGAAAAACTGTTTTTT
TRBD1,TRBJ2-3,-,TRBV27,CASSSGTEDLTDTQYF,TGTGCCAGCAGCTCCGGGACAGAGGACCTCACAGATACGCAGTATTTT
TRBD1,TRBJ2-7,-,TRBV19,CASSPRQGWEQYF,TGTGCCAGTAGTCCCCGACAGGGATGGGAGCAGTACTTC
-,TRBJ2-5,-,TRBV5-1,CASTRGTVQETQYF,TGCGCCAGCACCAGGGGCACCGTTCAAGAGACCCAGTACTTC
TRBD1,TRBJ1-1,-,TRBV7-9,CASSYGQGGEAFF,TGTGCCAGCAGCTACGGACAGGGTGGTGAAGCTTTCTTT
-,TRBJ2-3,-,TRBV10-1,CASSERLIDTQYF,TGCGCCAGCAGTGAGCGTTTAATAGATACGCAGTATTTT
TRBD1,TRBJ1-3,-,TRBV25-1,CASSERDPGGRSGNTIYF,TGTGCCAGCAGTGAAAGGGATCCAGGGGGCCGCTCTGGAAACACCATATATTTT
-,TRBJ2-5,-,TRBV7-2,CASSFGQPGETQYF,TGTGCCAGCAGCTTTGGACAGCCCGGGGAGACCCAGTACTTC
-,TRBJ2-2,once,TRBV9,CASSVGTGLTGELFF,TGTGCCAGCAGCGTAGGAACTGGGCTCACCGGGGAGCTGTTTTTT
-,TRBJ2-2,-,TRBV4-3,CASSRVSPPGELFF,TGCGCCAGCAGCAGAGTTAGTCCCCCCGGGGAGCTGTTTTTT
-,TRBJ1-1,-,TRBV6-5,CASSPMGHLNTEAFF,TGTGCCAGCAGTCCGATGGGACACTTGAACACTGAAGCTTTCTTT
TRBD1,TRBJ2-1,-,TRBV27,CASSRGDRGDNQFF,TGTGCCAGCAGTCGAGGGGACAGGGGCGACAACCAGTTCTTC
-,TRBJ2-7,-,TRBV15,CATSRDYRRGSYEQYF,TGTGCCACCAGCAGAGATTACCGCAGGGGTTCCTACGAGCAGTACTTC
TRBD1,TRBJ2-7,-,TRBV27,CASSSRDRDREQYF,TGTGCCAGCAGTTCTAGAGACAGGGATAGAGAGCAGTACTTC
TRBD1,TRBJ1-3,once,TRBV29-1,CSAAGGIRNTIYF,TGCAGCGCTGCAGGGGGGATTAGAAACACCATATATTTT
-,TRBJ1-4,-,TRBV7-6,CASSLVLGRATNEKLFF,TGTGCCAGCAGCTTAGTCCTCGGCAGGGCAACTAATGAAAAACTGTTTTTT
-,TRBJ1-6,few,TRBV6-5,CASSFRGSPLHF,TGTGCCAGCTCGTTTAGGGGTTCACCCCTCCACTTT
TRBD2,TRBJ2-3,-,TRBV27,CASSPLAGYTDTQYF,TGTGCCAGCAGTCCCCTAGCGGGGTACACAGATACGCAGTATTTT
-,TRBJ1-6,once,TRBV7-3,CASSLSGANSPLHF,TGTGCCAGCAGCTTATCAGGGGCTAATTCACCCCTCCACTTT
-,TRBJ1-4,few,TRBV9,CASSVGGGREKLFF,TGTGCCAGCAGCGTAGGAGGAGGGAGGGAAAAACTGTTTTTT
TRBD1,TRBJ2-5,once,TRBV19,CASSITTGIETQYF,TGTGCCAGTAGTATAACGACAGGGATTGAGACCCAGTACTTC
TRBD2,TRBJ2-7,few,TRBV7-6,CASSLNTGGSSEQYF,TGTGCCAGCAGCTTAAACACGGGGGGGTCTAGCGAGCAGTACTTC
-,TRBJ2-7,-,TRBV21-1,CASSKFEGTLATYEQYF,TGTGCCAGCAGCAAATTCGAAGGCACACTAGCTACCTACGAGCAGTACTTC
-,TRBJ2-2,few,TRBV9,CASSSQGTGELFF,TGTGCCAGCAGCTCTCAGGGTACCGGGGAGCTGTTTTTT
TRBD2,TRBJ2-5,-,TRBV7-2,CASSVGGGRETQYF,TGTGCCAGCAGCGTAGGCGGGGGAAGGGAGACCCAGTACTTC
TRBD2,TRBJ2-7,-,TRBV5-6,CASSSLSNSGGPYEQYF,TGTGCCAGCAGCTCGTTAAGTAATAGCGGGGGGCCCTACGAGCAGTACTTC
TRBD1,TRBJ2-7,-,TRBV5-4,CASSQARAGTGDYEQYF,TGTGCCAGCAGCCAGGCCAGAGCCGGGACAGGGGACTACGAGCAGTACTTC
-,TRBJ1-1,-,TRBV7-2,CASSLLMGLQAAFF,TGTGCCAGCAGCCTGCTCATGGGACTTCAAGCGGCTTTCTTT
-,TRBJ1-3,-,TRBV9,CASSVALPGDSGNTIYF,TGTGCCAGCAGCGTAGCTTTGCCAGGGGACTCTGGAAACACCATATATTTT
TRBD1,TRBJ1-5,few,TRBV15,CATSRDPGQLSQHF,TGTGCCACCAGCAGAGATCCGGGACAGCTTTCCCAGCATTTT